This T cell receptor (beta chain) was found in a study of regulatory T cells in long-lasting Graves disease. Study-wide results and caveats: Persistent patients shared thousands of public clonotypes among themselves. Newly diagnosed patients shared fewer, at more than 850.

Per the germline V gene, CDR1 is KGHSH and CDR2 is LQKENI. The CDR3 sequence is 18 residues long. J gave up 2 bases and V 6 bases, and 16 bases lay outside the gene matches. This clonotype was counted many times. Its target is unknown. The time point was: newly diagnosed GD, antithyroid drugs for less than 3 months. There was RNA extracted from PBMCs, and the TCR library was made from it. Building of the TCR beta libraries involved iRepertoire HTBI primers and Arm-PCR of CDR3 regions. TCRdb used MiXCR to reprocess the multiplex PCR reads, holding one entry per CDR3 protein. The repertoire includes about 430,000 distinct CDR3 sequences, 15% of them detected once, and roughly 7.7% sits in the top ten. The data were also submitted as part of a second study, on T cells in Graves' hyperthyroidism and ophthalmopathy. That work states: When the TCR CDR3 underwent first-round RT-PCR, the HTBI primer set was used. Median prediction lead before ophthalmopathy onset was about 6.5 months with the model.

This receptor was identified in a woman aged 35 to 49 with Graves disease. The V and J genes are TRBV18 and TRBJ2-1; 7 bases are a match to TRBD1. The material was peripheral blood mononuclear cells (PBMCs), obtained at new diagnosis, from a patient treated with antithyroid drugs. The CDR3 loop is CASSRRLEKQGAYNEQFF. DNA of the CDR3: TGTGCCAGCTCGCGCCGCCTCGAGAAGCAGGGGGCCTACAATGAGCAGTTCTTC.